The 8 T cell receptor beta chains given below trace back to one sample, sequenced in a study of blood T cell repertoires in COVID-19. The assay was immunoSEQ multiplex PCR, and TCRdb's table has in-frame clones only and misses some. Of 200,000 to 250,000 clones detected, around 81% appear once; the ten largest clones hold 7.2%. Sequencing input: peripheral blood. These receptors were taken from a woman aged 70-85 years with acute or convalescent COVID-19.

V usage is TRBV5-1 and J usage is TRBJ2-5; 7 nucleotides agree with TRBD1. This CDR3 comprises 14 residues. Germline trimming cut 4 bases from V and 4 bases from J; bases unmatched to any gene: 7. Germline lookup yields CDR1 SGHRS and CDR2 YFSETQ. The CDR3 is CASSATGERETQYF. CDR3 nucleotides: TGCGCCAGCAGCGCAACAGGGGAGCGAGAGACCCAGTACTTC.

The V call is TRBV7-2, the J call TRBJ2-5; 11 bases align to TRBD2. The J segment lost 2 bases and the V segment lost 0 bases, leaving 8 bases of the junction unmatched. The CDR3 runs to 18 residues. Germline assignment: CDR1 SGHTA and CDR2 FQGNSA. The CDR3 region has the DNA TGTGCCAGCAGCTTAGCCTTAATACTAGCGGGGGATCAAGAGACCCAGTACTTC. It translates to CASSLALILAGDQETQYF.

This clone has a single count. V and J are TRBV3-1 (or the pseudogene TRBV3-2) and TRBJ1-2, with TRBD1 matching 8 bases. This CDR3 contains 15 residues. V dropped 4 bases and J dropped 4; count of bases not matched to a gene: 8. CDR1 and CDR2 from the germline V gene are LGHDT and YNNKEL (reference sequence). CDR3 nucleotide sequence: TGTGCCAGCAGCCCCGACAGGGGTAATACCTATGGCTACACCTTC. Residues: CASSPDRGNTYGYTF.

V usage is TRBV7-8 and J usage is TRBJ2-2, with D perhaps TRBD2 (6 bases). Germline CDR1 reads SGHVS; CDR2 reads FQNEAQ. The V end was cut by 2 bases, the J end by 3 bases, with 19 bases between. The CDR3 has 18 amino acids. As DNA, the CDR3 is TGTGCCAGCAGCTTATTCGCCCCTGGTAGCGGCTACACCGGGGAGCTGTTTTTT. Translation: CASSLFAPGSGYTGELFF. Supplemented by reference TRBV7-8 and TRBJ2-2, the full variable domain reads GAGVSQSPRYKVAKRGQDVALRCDPISGHVSLFWYQQALGQGPEFLTYFQNEAQLDKSGLPSDRFFAERPEGSVSTLKIQRTQQEDSAVYLCASSLFAPGSGYTGELFFGEGSRLTVL.

The chain couples TRBV4-1 to TRBJ1-2; TRBD1 is a possible D gene (6 bases). With 3 bases removed from V and 2 bases from J, the gap between germline ends came to 10 bases. Germline V gene sequence: CDR1 MGHRA, CDR2 YSYEKL. The CDR3 contains 14 residues. CDR3 sequence (DNA): TGCGCCAGCAGCCATGGGGGCGCGAACTATGGCTACACCTTC. Amino acid sequence: CASSHGGANYGYTF.

Only a few counts were recorded for this clone. J is TRBJ2-7 and V is TRBV6-5; tentatively, D is TRBD1 (5 bases). Germline values: CDR1 MNHEY, CDR2 SVGAGI. Trimming took off 8 bases at V and 3 bases at J, with 8 bases between the two ends. The CDR3 runs 11 residues. This chain's CDR3 is CASQQGYEQYF. DNA for the CDR3: TGTGCCAGCCAGCAGGGCTACGAGCAGTACTTC.

The gene calls are TRBV5-6 and TRBJ2-5, with a weak D call TRBD1 (5 bases). This CDR3 comprises 16 residues. The germline V gene encodes CDR1 SGHDT and CDR2 YYEEEE. V was shortened by 3 bases and J by 2 bases, with 17 bases between the two germline ends. CDR3 loop: CASSWRGVPGQETQYF. The CDR3 DNA reads TGTGCCAGCAGCTGGCGTGGGGTCCCAGGGCAAGAGACCCAGTACTTC.

V and J are TRBV29-1 and TRBJ2-3, with 11 bases matching TRBD2. The germline V gene has CDR1 SQVTM and CDR2 ANQGSEA. V lost 4 bases and J lost 2; bases outside the gene matches: 2. The CDR3 loop spans 14 amino acids. As DNA, the CDR3 is TGCAGCGTTGGACTAGCGGGGCCCACAGATACGCAGTATTTT. Its protein product is CSVGLAGPTDTQYF.